The next 8 T cell receptor beta chains were all read from a single sample in a study of T-cell memory formation after mild COVID-19. TCRdb reprocessed the 5' RACE reads via MiXCR and lists one record per CDR3 protein. The sample shows under 550,000 distinct CDR3 sequences, roughly 17% of them seen only once. Sequenced: PBMCs or a T cell subset sorted from them (not recorded which). The receptors shown here come from a man aged 18 to 35 who had mild COVID-19 (a few samples of this study predate the infection). Cell type and time point are not known.

This clonotype was seen a handful of times. The V and J genes are TRBV20-1 and TRBJ1-5; TRBD1 is a possible D gene (6 bases). This CDR3 contains 14 residues. CDR1 DFQATT and CDR2 SNEGSKA come from the germline V gene (reference sequence). Trimming cost V 0 bases and J 10 bases, with 16 bases left between them. CDR3 protein: CSARDTQGSSPQHF. The CDR3 nucleotides read TGCAGTGCTAGAGATACCCAGGGGAGTTCTCCCCAGCATTTT.

There are many counts of this clonotype. The rearrangement uses TRBV7-2 and TRBJ1-2, with 7 bases matching TRBD1. CDR1 SGHTA and CDR2 FQGNSA come from the germline V gene. This CDR3 spans 12 amino acids. J gave up 8 bases and V 4 bases, and 4 bases lay outside the gene matches. CDR3 sequence reads: CASSSDRDGYTF. The CDR3 bases are TGTGCCAGCAGCTCCGACAGGGACGGCTACACCTTC.

The chain couples TRBV2 to TRBJ1-1; D is unclear. V lost 5 bases, J lost 7 bases, and 17 bases lay in between. CDR3 size: 14 residues. Germline-derived CDR1 and CDR2 are SNHLY and FYNNEI. This chain's CDR3 is CASSSPNNRDEAFF. The CDR3 DNA reads as TGTGCCAGCAGTTCGCCAAATAATCGGGATGAAGCTTTCTTT.

The chain has TRBV6-5 and TRBJ2-5; D is uncertain. This CDR3 comprises 13 residues. Trimming left V 0 bases short and J 4 bases short, with 6 bases between. Germline V gives CDR1 MNHEY, CDR2 SVGAGI. The CDR3 here is CASSYSLVETQYF. The CDR3, as DNA: TGTGCCAGCAGTTACTCGCTTGTAGAGACCCAGTACTTC.

This clonotype was recorded many times. The chain employs TRBV7-2 and TRBJ2-7; D not certain. Germline V gives CDR1 SGHTA, CDR2 FQGNSA. The CDR3 has 12 amino acids. Deletions cut 5 bases from V and 6 bases from J, with 11 bases between. In DNA form, the CDR3 reads TGTGCCAGCAGCCTCCCCACGGTCGAGCAGTACTTC. Its protein product is CASSLPTVEQYF.

The chain links TRBV7-9 to TRBJ1-1, with a tentative D call TRBD1 (5 bases). The V and J ends lost 0 bases and 9 bases respectively, with 11 bases between them. The CDR3 covers 13 residues. From germline, CDR1 is SEHNR and CDR2 FQNEAQ (reference sequence). The CDR3 here is CASSLASTEKAFF. Here the CDR3 DNA reads TGTGCCAGCAGCTTAGCATCGACAGAAAAAGCTTTCTTT.

V usage is TRBV7-8 and J usage is TRBJ1-2; the D is unclear. Germline V gene lookup returns CDR1 SGHVS and CDR2 FQNEAQ. The CDR3 consists of 15 residues. V lost 1 base to trimming and J lost 4 bases, with 13 bases between them. The CDR3 reads CASSLVAGSVYGYTF. The CDR3 nucleotides read TGTGCCAGCAGCTTAGTGGCCGGTTCAGTCTATGGCTACACCTTC. Full variable domain (remainder filled in from reference TRBV7-8 and TRBJ1-2): GAGVSQSPRYKVAKRGQDVALRCDPISGHVSLFWYQQALGQGPEFLTYFQNEAQLDKSGLPSDRFFAERPEGSVSTLKIQRTQQEDSAVYLCASSLVAGSVYGYTFGSGTRLTVV.

This clonotype was seen at least ten times. V usage is TRBV4-1 and J usage is TRBJ1-6; D call uncertain. Germline V gene data show CDR1 as MGHRA and CDR2 as YSYEKL. V lost 6 bases, J lost 5 bases, and 11 bases lay in between. CDR3 length: 14 amino acids. The CDR3 DNA is TGCGCCAGCAGGAACACTGCAAATAATTCACCCCTCCACTTT. Translating gives CASRNTANNSPLHF.